This TCR beta chain was identified in a study of T cells in Graves' hyperthyroidism and ophthalmopathy. TCR beta CDR3 regions were amplified from RNA transcripts. Researchers ran a first-round RT-PCR on the TCR CDR3 using the HTBI primer set. Using its own MiXCR run on the multiplex PCR reads, TCRdb lists one record per CDR3 protein. This table has roughly 250,000 distinct CDR3 sequences, about 16% appearing once. Study-level findings and limits: The model's output predicted ophthalmopathy at a median of about 6.5 months prior to onset.

The CDR3 has 16 amino acids. V lost 3 bases to trimming and J lost 1 base; unmatched junction nucleotides: 7. Germline loops: CDR1 SGHTA, CDR2 FQGTGA. This clonotype was observed at least ten times. Its matching antigen is unknown. The gene calls are TRBV7-3 and TRBJ2-5, with 8 nucleotides matching TRBD2. The clonotype comes from a woman between 18 and 30 years old with Graves' ophthalmopathy. The sample consisted of blood. The CDR3 region is CASSFMGGGPQETQYF. CDR3 coding DNA: TGTGCCAGCAGCTTCATGGGCGGGGGGCCCCAAGAGACCCAGTACTTC.